This T cell receptor (beta chain) was recovered during a study of T cells in Graves' hyperthyroidism and ophthalmopathy. This clonotype was seen at least ten times. TCR beta CDR3 regions were amplified from RNA. Researchers ran a first-round RT-PCR on the TCR CDR3 using the HTBI primer set. TCRdb recomputed calls from the multiplex PCR reads with MiXCR, one row per CDR3 protein. The data show some 440,000 distinct CDR3 sequences, with around 14% seen just once and 12% to 15% held by the top ten. Sequences were obtained from blood. The sequence was collected from a woman aged 18-29 years with Graves' hyperthyroidism.

The CDR3 region is CASSFWGEETQYF. The CDR3 coding sequence is TGTGCCAGCAGCTTTTGGGGCGAGGAGACCCAGTACTTC. This chain uses TRBV28 with TRBJ2-5; D is possibly TRBD1 (5 bases). The CDR3 covers 13 residues. The V gene lost 6 bases and the J gene lost 5 bases, with 13 bases spanning the gap. Per the germline V gene, CDR1 is MDHEN and CDR2 is SYDVKM. The complete variable domain, with remaining parts taken from reference TRBV28 and TRBJ2-5, reads DVKVTQSSRYLVKRTGEKVFLECVQDMDHENMFWYRQDPGLGLRLIYFSYDVKMKEKGDIPEGYSVSREKKERFSLILESASTNQTSMYLCASSFWGEETQYFGPGTRLLVL.